This is a list of T cell receptor beta chains from one sample in a study of blood T cell repertoires in COVID-19. Sequencing used immunoSEQ multiplex PCR; TCRdb keeps in-frame clones, though not all of them. The sample consists of roughly 300,000 clones, more than 75% of them appearing once. The specimen was PBMCs or T cells enriched from blood (not recorded which). The receptors come from a woman between 25 and 40 years old who had recovered from COVID-19. Both conserved end residues are part of each CDR3. The D gene is left open where the match is weak. Some rows have no size entry. The others give once, few or many, or a class for an expanded clone.

cdr3_length: 14; v_call: TRBV13; j_call: TRBJ1-2; d_call: NA; clone_size: NA; cdr3_nt: TGTGCCAGCAGCACAGGGACCCTCAAATGGGGCTACACCTTC; cdr3_aa: CASSTGTLKWGYTF
cdr3_length: 15; v_call: TRBV19; j_call: TRBJ1-2; d_call: TRBD1; clone_size: NA; cdr3_nt: TGTGCCAGTAGCCTAGATGCCGGGACAGGGTACGGCTACACCTTC; cdr3_aa: CASSLDAGTGYGYTF
cdr3_length: 15; v_call: TRBV7-8; j_call: TRBJ2-5; d_call: NA; clone_size: once; cdr3_nt: TGTGCCAGCAGCTTATTCTACGGGTCCCAAGAGACCCAGTACTTC; cdr3_aa: CASSLFYGSQETQYF
cdr3_length: 18; v_call: TRBV1; j_call: TRBJ2-4; d_call: NA; clone_size: once; cdr3_nt: TGCACCAGCGCATTACTGCGGGGGGGCCAACTAGCCAAAAACATTCAGTACTTC; cdr3_aa: CTSALLRGGQLAKNIQYF
cdr3_length: 15; v_call: TRBV11-2; j_call: TRBJ2-1; d_call: TRBD2; clone_size: NA; cdr3_nt: TGTGCCAGCAGCTTACGCGGGGGGGCTTCAAATGAGCAGTTCTTC; cdr3_aa: CASSLRGGASNEQFF
cdr3_length: 14; v_call: TRBV7-9; j_call: TRBJ1-5; d_call: NA; clone_size: NA; cdr3_nt: TGTGCCAGCAGCCCGGGGGGCGGGACTCAGCCCCAGCATTTT; cdr3_aa: CASSPGGGTQPQHF
cdr3_length: 16; v_call: TRBV9; j_call: TRBJ2-2; d_call: TRBD2; clone_size: NA; cdr3_nt: TGTGCCAGCAGCGTACCACTAGCGGGGGGCACCGGGGAGCTGTTTTTT; cdr3_aa: CASSVPLAGGTGELFF
cdr3_length: 15; v_call: TRBV3-1/TRBV3-2; j_call: TRBJ2-5; d_call: NA; clone_size: NA; cdr3_nt: TGTGCCAGCAGCCCGAACACCCGGGACCAAGAGACCCAGTACTTC; cdr3_aa: CASSPNTRDQETQYF
cdr3_length: 14; v_call: TRBV15; j_call: TRBJ1-5; d_call: NA; clone_size: NA; cdr3_nt: TGTGCCACCAGCCAAGACAGTATCTATCAGCCCCAGCATTTT; cdr3_aa: CATSQDSIYQPQHF
cdr3_length: 18; v_call: TRBV29-1; j_call: TRBJ1-1; d_call: TRBD1; clone_size: once; cdr3_nt: TGCAGCGCGATGGAACAGGGGATTTGGCTCCTTAGTGGGACTGAAGCTTTCTTT; cdr3_aa: CSAMEQGIWLLSGTEAFF
cdr3_length: 14; v_call: TRBV6-5; j_call: TRBJ1-2; d_call: NA; clone_size: NA; cdr3_nt: TGTGCCAGCAGGGTCTCCGGACTGAAGAATGGCTACACCTTC; cdr3_aa: CASRVSGLKNGYTF
cdr3_length: 14; v_call: TRBV28; j_call: TRBJ1-3; d_call: NA; clone_size: NA; cdr3_nt: TGTGCCAGCAGCGAGGTCAACTCTGGAAACACCATATATTTT; cdr3_aa: CASSEVNSGNTIYF
cdr3_length: 15; v_call: TRBV28; j_call: TRBJ1-4; d_call: TRBD1; clone_size: NA; cdr3_nt: TGTGCCAGCAGTCCCGGACAGGGTGGTGGTGAAAAACTGTTTTTT; cdr3_aa: CASSPGQGGGEKLFF
cdr3_length: 15; v_call: TRBV5-1; j_call: TRBJ2-3; d_call: TRBD1; clone_size: NA; cdr3_nt: TGCGCCAGCACCCGGGACAGGGGTTCCACAGATACGCAGTATTTT; cdr3_aa: CASTRDRGSTDTQYF
cdr3_length: 14; v_call: TRBV29-1; j_call: TRBJ2-1; d_call: NA; clone_size: NA; cdr3_nt: TGCAGCGTTGAAGACCGGCGCAAGGCGGATGAGCAGTTCTTC; cdr3_aa: CSVEDRRKADEQFF
cdr3_length: 15; v_call: TRBV6-5; j_call: TRBJ2-5; d_call: NA; clone_size: NA; cdr3_nt: TGTGCCAGCAGTTACTCCCGCGCTTTCCAAGAGACCCAGTACTTC; cdr3_aa: CASSYSRAFQETQYF
cdr3_length: 14; v_call: TRBV30; j_call: TRBJ1-4; d_call: NA; clone_size: NA; cdr3_nt: TGTGCCTGGAGTGTAGTCTCCGGGACAGAAAAACTGTTTTTT; cdr3_aa: CAWSVVSGTEKLFF
cdr3_length: 15; v_call: TRBV5-1; j_call: TRBJ1-4; d_call: TRBD1; clone_size: NA; cdr3_nt: TGCGCCAGCAGCTTAATGGGGGACAGGGATGAAAAACTGTTTTTT; cdr3_aa: CASSLMGDRDEKLFF
cdr3_length: 15; v_call: TRBV28; j_call: TRBJ2-5; d_call: TRBD2; clone_size: NA; cdr3_nt: TGTGCCAGCAGTGGAACTAGCGGGGGGCAAGAGACCCAGTACTTC; cdr3_aa: CASSGTSGGQETQYF